This is a list of T cell receptor beta chains from one sample in a study of post-analysis software for immune sequencing data. TCRdb used MiXCR to reprocess the PCR reads, holding one entry per CDR3 protein. Of 350,000 to 500,000 distinct CDR3 sequences in the sample, approximately 38% are singletons; the top ten hold 7.6%. Sequenced material: blood. These TCRs come from a girl aged 2-10 years with multiple sclerosis. Both conserved end residues are part of each CDR3. D genes are given only for firm matches. The listing skips clone size in some rows; elsewhere it reads once, few, many or a size class.

D	V	length	size	J	CDR3	DNA
TRBD2	TRBV9	16	NA	TRBJ2-3	CASSSLAGGPSDTQYF	TGTGCCAGCAGCTCTCTAGCGGGAGGGCCCTCGGATACGCAGTATTTT
NA	TRBV13	15	NA	TRBJ2-7	CASSLVGRQTYEQYF	TGTGCCAGCAGCTTAGTGGGACGGCAAACCTACGAGCAGTACTTC
TRBD1	TRBV12-3/TRBV12-4	17	few	TRBJ1-2	CASSVGETGGSDYGYTF	TGTGCCAGCAGCGTGGGTGAAACAGGGGGTAGTGATTATGGCTACACCTTC
NA	TRBV4-1	15	NA	TRBJ2-3	CASSQDGLLTDTQYF	TGCGCCAGCAGCCAAGATGGGCTCCTCACAGATACGCAGTATTTT
NA	TRBV14	15	NA	TRBJ2-7	CASSQDHWKSYEQYF	TGTGCCAGCAGCCAAGATCACTGGAAATCCTACGAGCAGTACTTC
TRBD2	TRBV5-1	15	few	TRBJ2-7	CASRPNSGSTYEQYF	TGCGCCAGCAGACCCAATAGCGGGAGCACCTACGAGCAGTACTTC
NA	TRBV5-1	18	NA	TRBJ2-6	CASSLGQLTRSGANVLTF	TGCGCCAGCAGCTTGGGGCAGCTTACCCGCTCTGGGGCCAACGTCCTGACTTTC
NA	TRBV28	14	few	TRBJ2-3	CASCGGLSTDTQYF	TGTGCCAGCTGTGGGGGGTTAAGCACAGATACGCAGTATTTT
TRBD1	TRBV20-1	14	few	TRBJ1-2	CSASPRGRDYGYTF	TGCAGTGCTAGCCCCAGGGGGCGAGACTATGGCTACACCTTC
TRBD2	TRBV5-1	14	NA	TRBJ2-1	CASSLTGGYGEQFF	TGCGCCAGCAGCTTAACCGGGGGGTATGGTGAGCAGTTCTTC
NA	TRBV5-5	12	NA	TRBJ1-1	CASSGQAQEAFF	TGTGCCAGCAGCGGTCAGGCCCAGGAAGCTTTCTTT
NA	TRBV12-3/TRBV12-4	13	once	TRBJ1-4	CASRDRRAEKLFF	TGTGCCAGCAGAGACAGGAGGGCTGAAAAACTGTTTTTT
NA	TRBV2	13	once	TRBJ2-7	CASSERDFYEQYF	TGTGCCAGCAGCGAACGGGACTTCTACGAGCAGTACTTC
TRBD1	TRBV11-2	19	NA	TRBJ1-2	CASSLDSLSGTGSNYGYTF	TGTGCCAGCAGCTTAGATAGTCTGTCCGGGACAGGGTCTAACTATGGCTACACCTTC
NA	TRBV10-3	14	few	TRBJ1-1	CATLTPGGLPEAFF	TGTGCCACCCTAACCCCAGGCGGTTTACCTGAAGCTTTCTTT
NA	TRBV5-6	16	NA	TRBJ2-4	CASSFLELLAKNIQYF	TGTGCCAGCAGCTTCCTGGAACTTCTAGCCAAAAACATTCAGTACTTC
NA	TRBV6-5	15	NA	TRBJ2-7	CASSDYRGLNYEQYF	TGTGCCAGCAGCGACTACAGGGGACTAAACTACGAGCAGTACTTC
TRBD2	TRBV5-1	17	NA	TRBJ2-3	CANSLAASGGSTDTQYF	TGCGCCAACAGCTTGGCGGCTAGCGGGGGGTCCACAGATACGCAGTATTTT
NA	TRBV2	13	NA	TRBJ1-2	CASSVSLDYGYTF	TGTGCCAGCAGTGTTTCTCTGGATTATGGCTACACCTTC
NA	TRBV12-3/TRBV12-4	16	few	TRBJ2-6	CASIRRAISGANVLTF	TGTGCCAGCATCCGACGGGCAATCTCTGGGGCCAACGTCCTGACTTTC